This T cell receptor beta chain was documented in a study of T cells in Graves' hyperthyroidism and ophthalmopathy. Researchers took RNA transcripts and amplified the TCR beta CDR3 regions from them. The HTBI primer set served for first-round RT-PCR of the TCR CDR3. Using its own MiXCR run on the multiplex PCR reads, TCRdb lists one record per CDR3 protein. The table includes roughly 500,000 distinct CDR3 sequences, roughly 45% detected once. This clonotype came up many times. The antigen is unknown. Findings of the study overall: A model of 13 V-J pairs discriminated ophthalmopathy from stable hyperthyroidism. Clonotypes that were expanded in thyroid above 0.001 mostly appeared in blood too.

In germline, CDR1 is SGHTA, CDR2 FQGNSA. This CDR3 region has 14 residues. V lost 2 bases and J 4 bases, leaving 8 bases between the germline ends. Input material: peripheral blood or thyroid tissue (not recorded which). V and J are TRBV7-2 and TRBJ2-2; D is possibly TRBD1 (6 bases). The sequence derives from an adult woman with Graves' disease, either hyperthyroidism or ophthalmopathy (not recorded which). The CDR3 DNA reads as TGTGCCAGCAGCTTAATGGACAGCACCGGGGAGCTGTTTTTT. This translates into CASSLMDSTGELFF. Full variable domain (outside the CDR3, taken from reference TRBV7-2 and TRBJ2-2): GAGVSQSPSNKVTEKGKDVELRCDPISGHTALYWYRQSLGQGLEFLIYFQGNSAPDKSGLPSDRFSAERTGGSVSTLTIQRTQQEDSAVYLCASSLMDSTGELFFGEGSRLTVL.